These 22 T cell receptor beta chains share one sample of origin, sequenced in a study of response to subunit inactivated influenza vaccine. TCRdb re-analysed the RT-PCR reads in MiXCR, keeping a single row per CDR3 protein. The sample includes more than 450,000 distinct CDR3 sequences, 10% to 15% of them seen just once. Sample: PBMCs from blood, taken on the day of vaccination. These receptors were taken from a man aged 50-59 years who received an inactivated influenza vaccine.

This clonotype came up a few times. V usage is TRBV5-1 and J usage is TRBJ2-5; D is unclear. Per the germline V gene, CDR1 is SGHRS and CDR2 is YFSETQ. V lost 1 base and J lost 5, with 12 bases in between. The length of the CDR3 is 14 residues. CDR3 nucleotide sequence: TGCGCCAGCAGCTTGACCAGTCCTGGGGAGACCCAGTACTTC. It specifies CASSLTSPGETQYF.

The chain recombines TRBV9 with TRBJ2-1, with TRBD2 matching 12 bases. Germline V gene lookup returns CDR1 SGDLS and CDR2 YYNGEE. The CDR3 is 15 residues long. The trim removed 4 bases at V and 11 bases at J, leaving 10 bases unmatched. The CDR3 loop reads CASSSSFGLAGKQFF. The CDR3, as DNA: TGTGCCAGCAGCTCCTCATTCGGACTAGCGGGGAAGCAGTTCTTC.

The sample holds a few counts of this clonotype. The rearrangement joins TRBV6-5 to TRBJ2-7; possibly TRBD2 for D (5 bases). Germline CDR1 reads MNHEY; CDR2 reads SVGAGI. The CDR3 spans 15 residues. V was trimmed by 4 bases and J by 7 bases, leaving 20 bases between them. For the CDR3, the DNA is TGTGCCAGCAGTTCCCGTTTGGCCCCCTCGGGGGAGCAGTACTTC. It yields the protein CASSSRLAPSGEQYF.

V gene TRBV28 combines with J gene TRBJ2-7; 10 positions match TRBD1. The trim removed 2 bases at V and 4 bases at J, leaving 5 bases unmatched. The CDR3 consists of 15 residues. CDR1 and CDR2 from the germline V gene are MDHEN and SYDVKM. The CDR3 nucleotides read TGTGCCAGCAGTTTAGGACAGGGGGGGACGTACGAGCAGTACTTC. The encoded protein is CASSLGQGGTYEQYF.

This clonotype was observed many times. The V gene is TRBV9, the J gene TRBJ2-4, with 7 bases identical to TRBD1. Per germline, CDR1 SGDLS and CDR2 YYNGEE. This CDR3 is 14 amino acids long. V was pared by 1 base and J by 8 bases, with 6 bases of the junction left unmatched. The CDR3 sequence is CASSVSRQGDIQYF. CDR3 coding DNA: TGTGCCAGCAGCGTATCCAGACAGGGCGACATTCAGTACTTC.

Only a few counts were recorded for this clonotype. The V call is TRBV24-1, the J call TRBJ2-3, with D perhaps matching TRBD1 (6 bases). V lost 3 bases and J lost 2, with 17 bases in between. Germline V CDR1 and CDR2: KGHDR, SFDVKD. This CDR3 spans 17 amino acids. The CDR3 sequence is CATSDAPGQSLTDTQYF. For the CDR3, the DNA is TGTGCCACCAGTGATGCACCGGGACAATCACTCACAGATACGCAGTATTTT.

The V call is TRBV9, the J call TRBJ2-7; 8 bases are shared with TRBD2. Trimming took 0 bases from V and 7 from J; bases not matched to a gene: 15. This CDR3 has 17 residues. Germline V gene sequence: CDR1 SGDLS, CDR2 YYNGEE. The CDR3 DNA sequence: TGTGCCAGCAGCGTAGGTGTTAGCGGGATTAACGAGGGAGAGCAGTACTTC. It codes for CASSVGVSGINEGEQYF.

This clonotype showed up many times. V is TRBV4-3 and J is TRBJ1-4; the D gene is possibly TRBD1 (5 bases). The CDR3 extends over 16 amino acids. Trimming removed 2 bases at V and 8 bases at J, with 18 bases between. Per germline, CDR1 LGHNA and CDR2 YSLEER. CDR3 nucleotide sequence: TGCGCCAGCAGCCAAAACTTAGTCGGGGCACGGGAAAAACTGTTTTTT. Its translation: CASSQNLVGAREKLFF.

This chain connects TRBV6-2 or TRBV6-3 to TRBJ1-1, with D tentatively TRBD1 (6 bases). Germline assignment: CDR1 MNHEY and CDR2 SVGEGT. V was trimmed by 2 bases and J by 0 bases, leaving 13 bases between them. This CDR3 spans 16 amino acids. The CDR3 reads CASSYRRGDMNTEAFF. CDR3 coding DNA: TGTGCCAGCAGTTACCGTCGCGGGGACATGAACACTGAAGCTTTCTTT.

The chain combines TRBV20-1 with TRBJ2-7; D may be TRBD1 (6 bases). This CDR3 has 13 residues. Germline V gives CDR1 DFQATT, CDR2 SNEGSKA (reference sequence). The V and J ends lost 5 bases and 9 bases respectively, with 20 bases between them. The CDR3 reads CSAENGQFSGQYF. The DNA of the CDR3 is TGCAGTGCTGAAAACGGACAGTTCTCAGGGCAGTACTTC.

The chain joins TRBV12-3 or TRBV12-4 to TRBJ2-3; D is undetermined. V was cut by 6 bases and J by 0 bases, with 19 bases left in between. The CDR3 extends over 17 amino acids. CDR3 amino acids: CASRASGAYSSTDTQYF. For the CDR3, the DNA is TGTGCCAGCAGGGCTTCGGGCGCCTACTCTAGCACAGATACGCAGTATTTT.

This chain links TRBV20-1 with TRBJ2-2, with D uncertain. V was shortened by 3 bases and J by 4 bases, with 9 bases between the two germline ends. CDR3 length: 13 amino acids. The V gene's germline CDR1 is DFQATT and CDR2 SNEGSKA (reference sequence). The CDR3 DNA is TGCAGTGCTAGTGGATTAGCCACCGGGGAGCTGTTTTTT. Amino acids: CSASGLATGELFF.

The chain links TRBV18 to TRBJ2-3; weak D call: TRBD2 (5 bases). V shed 3 bases and J shed 0 bases, with 13 bases lying between them. The CDR3 covers 16 residues. Looked up from germline, CDR1 is KGHSH and CDR2 is LQKENI. CDR3 nucleotide sequence: TGTGCCAGCTCACCGAGGGCTGTGCCGAGCACAGATACGCAGTATTTT. Residues: CASSPRAVPSTDTQYF.

This clonotype has a count of ten or more. Written as DNA, the CDR3 is TGTGCCAGCAGCTTGATAACAGGGACCCAAGAGACCCAGTACTTC. Residues: CASSLITGTQETQYF. The V gene is TRBV5-8, the J gene TRBJ2-5, with a tentative D call TRBD1 (6 bases). CDR3 length: 15 residues. V was clipped by 1 base and J by 1 base, with 11 bases between them. CDR1 and CDR2 (germline): SGHTS, YDEGEE.

CDR3 amino acids: CATSDLKRTSGTKQFF. DNA for the CDR3: TGTGCCACCAGTGACCTCAAGCGGACTAGCGGAACAAAGCAGTTCTTC. V gene TRBV24-1 combines with J gene TRBJ2-1, with 10 bases that match TRBD2. J lost 11 bases, V lost 4 bases, and 13 bases had no gene match. From germline, CDR1 is KGHDR and CDR2 SFDVKD. The CDR3 length is 16 residues.

The chain couples TRBV28 to TRBJ1-1, with D possibly TRBD1 on 5 matching bases. The germline V and J ends were trimmed by 7 bases and 1 base, with 19 bases remaining between them. CDR1 is MDHEN and CDR2 is SYDVKM in the germline V gene. The CDR3 spans 16 residues. CDR3 amino acids: CASNTGSGGWNTEAFF. DNA of the CDR3: TGTGCCAGCAACACCGGGAGCGGGGGTTGGAACACTGAAGCTTTCTTT.

CDR3 region: CASSPDRGGTEAFF. The CDR3 bases are TGTGCCAGCAGCCCGGACAGGGGGGGGACTGAAGCTTTCTTT. This sequence joins TRBV3-1 and TRBJ1-1; 10 bases agree with TRBD1. The V gene end was trimmed by 4 bases and the J gene end by 5 bases; junction bases not matched to a gene: 4. The germline CDR1 and CDR2 sequences are LGHDT and YNNKEL (reference sequence). The CDR3 spans 14 residues.

In its sample, this clonotype was seen a few times. The chain uses TRBV15 and TRBJ2-5, with no clear D. Trimming cost V 2 bases and J 4 bases, with 5 bases left between them. The germline CDR1 and CDR2 sequences are LNHNV and YYDKDF (reference sequence). The CDR3 is 12 residues long. CDR3 amino acids: CATSRPGETQYF. CDR3 nucleotide sequence: TGTGCCACCAGCAGACCGGGAGAGACCCAGTACTTC. Full variable domain (missing parts from reference TRBV15 and TRBJ2-5): DAMVIQNPRYQVTQFGKPVTLSCSQTLNHNVMYWYQQKSSQAPKLLFHYYDKDFNNEADTPDNFQSRRPNTSFCFLDIRSPGLGDTAMYLCATSRPGETQYFGPGTRLLVL.

The table lists this clonotype with a few counts. V usage is TRBV4-2 and J usage is TRBJ2-1; 9 bases align to TRBD2. The CDR3 has 15 residues. Trimming at V came to 1 base and at J to 8 bases, leaving 6 bases not matched to a gene. Germline V gives CDR1 LGHNA, CDR2 YNFKEQ. The CDR3 loop is CASSQVAGARDEQFF. The CDR3 nucleotides read TGTGCCAGCAGCCAAGTAGCGGGAGCTAGGGATGAGCAGTTCTTC.

The V and J genes are TRBV20-1 and TRBJ2-3; D remains unclear. Trimming stripped 6 bases from V and 0 bases from J, with 10 bases between. This CDR3 comprises 13 residues. Germline-derived CDR1 and CDR2 are DFQATT and SNEGSKA (reference sequence). The CDR3 sequence: CSAIFGSTDTQYF. The CDR3 DNA sequence: TGCAGTGCCATCTTCGGAAGCACAGATACGCAGTATTTT.

This clonotype was picked up a small number of times. This chain connects TRBV9 to TRBJ2-1, with a tentative D call TRBD2 (5 bases). The ends were cut back, 4 bases at V and 1 base at J, with 15 bases in the middle. The CDR3 contains 16 residues. Looked up from germline, CDR1 is SGDLS and CDR2 is YYNGEE. The CDR3 here is CASSRRRAESYNEQFF. The CDR3 bases are TGTGCCAGCAGCCGTCGGCGAGCGGAGTCCTACAATGAGCAGTTCTTC. Supplemented by reference TRBV9 and TRBJ2-1, the full variable domain reads DSGVTQTPKHLITATGQRVTLRCSPRSGDLSVYWYQQSLDQGLQFLIQYYNGEERAKGNILERFSAQQFPDLHSELNLSSLELGDSALYFCASSRRRAESYNEQFFGPGTRLTVL.

This clonotype was detected ten times or more. This rearrangement joins TRBV4-3 to TRBJ2-1; TRBD2 aligns across 10 bases. The CDR3 runs to 17 residues. Germline CDR1 is LGHNA and CDR2 is YSLEER. With 0 bases clipped from V and 4 bases from J, the junction kept 6 bases outside the gene matches. CDR3 region: CASSQEVSGGPYNEQFF. The DNA for the CDR3 is TGCGCCAGCAGCCAAGAGGTTAGCGGGGGGCCTTACAATGAGCAGTTCTTC.